The rows below give T cell receptor beta chains drawn from one sample of a study of beta chain features in type 1 diabetes. Profiled with immunoSEQ multiplex PCR; TCRdb holds only in-frame clones, not every one. The sample carries approximately 100,000 clones, roughly 28% recorded once. The source material was central memory CD4+ T cells from blood. Every receptor here comes from a woman aged 18-35 years with type 1 diabetes. CDR3s include the opening cysteine and the closing phenylalanine or tryptophan. D genes are given only for firm matches. Clone size is not always given. Where it is, it says once, few, many or a class for expanded clones.

abundance: NA; d_gene: NA; v_gene: TRBV30; j_gene: TRBJ1-5; CDR3aa: CAWSVKGNQPQHF; CDR3nt: TGTGCCTGGAGTGTTAAGGGGAATCAGCCCCAGCATTTT
abundance: NA; d_gene: NA; v_gene: TRBV30; j_gene: TRBJ2-2; CDR3aa: CAWSAVAGVTGELFF; CDR3nt: TGTGCCTGGAGCGCAGTTGCAGGGGTCACCGGGGAGCTGTTTTTT
abundance: once; d_gene: NA; v_gene: TRBV28; j_gene: TRBJ1-4; CDR3aa: CASSLWGKGTNEKLFF; CDR3nt: TGTGCCAGCAGTTTATGGGGGAAGGGGACTAATGAAAAACTGTTTTTT
abundance: medium-sized; d_gene: NA; v_gene: TRBV29-1; j_gene: TRBJ2-7; CDR3aa: CSPHFYEQYF; CDR3nt: TGCAGCCCCCACTTCTACGAGCAGTACTTC
abundance: many; d_gene: NA; v_gene: TRBV5-1; j_gene: TRBJ1-1; CDR3aa: CASSYNRAEAFF; CDR3nt: TGCGCCAGCAGCTACAACCGGGCTGAAGCTTTCTTT
abundance: NA; d_gene: TRBD1; v_gene: TRBV6-1; j_gene: TRBJ2-3; CDR3aa: CASSEPGQGTDTQYF; CDR3nt: TGTGCCAGCAGTGAACCGGGACAGGGAACAGATACGCAGTATTTT
abundance: NA; d_gene: NA; v_gene: TRBV7-2; j_gene: TRBJ2-1; CDR3aa: CASSLVFGWSGQFF; CDR3nt: TGTGCCAGCAGCTTAGTGTTCGGGTGGTCCGGGCAGTTCTTC
abundance: once; d_gene: NA; v_gene: TRBV19; j_gene: TRBJ1-5; CDR3aa: CASSWSGNSNQPQHF; CDR3nt: TGTGCCAGTAGTTGGTCGGGAAATAGCAATCAGCCCCAGCATTTT
abundance: NA; d_gene: TRBD1; v_gene: TRBV5-1; j_gene: TRBJ2-3; CDR3aa: CASSLSTGGGGNTQYF; CDR3nt: TGCGCCAGCAGCCTCTCTACAGGGGGCGGTGGGAATACGCAGTATTTT
abundance: few; d_gene: NA; v_gene: TRBV12-5; j_gene: TRBJ2-5; CDR3aa: CASGLFLTPTGPETQYF; CDR3nt: TGTGCTAGTGGTTTGTTTCTCACTCCCACAGGGCCTGAGACCCAGTACTTC
abundance: few; d_gene: TRBD1; v_gene: TRBV5-4; j_gene: TRBJ2-5; CDR3aa: CASSFRTGEEGETQYF; CDR3nt: TGTGCCAGCAGCTTCCGGACAGGGGAAGAAGGAGAGACCCAGTACTTC
abundance: NA; d_gene: NA; v_gene: TRBV27; j_gene: TRBJ2-1; CDR3aa: CASSSPAVSYNEQFF; CDR3nt: TGTGCCAGCAGTTCGCCAGCGGTCTCCTACAATGAGCAGTTCTTC
abundance: NA; d_gene: NA; v_gene: TRBV5-4; j_gene: TRBJ2-4; CDR3aa: CASSLTVAKNIQYF; CDR3nt: TGTGCCAGCAGCTTGACAGTTGCCAAAAACATTCAGTACTTC
abundance: few; d_gene: NA; v_gene: TRBV7-2; j_gene: TRBJ2-2; CDR3aa: CASSPPRGNTGELFF; CDR3nt: TGTGCCAGCAGCCCGCCCAGGGGTAACACCGGGGAGCTGTTTTTT
abundance: NA; d_gene: NA; v_gene: TRBV28; j_gene: TRBJ1-5; CDR3aa: CASSPASGALNQPQHF; CDR3nt: TGTGCCAGCAGTCCCGCCTCAGGGGCATTGAATCAGCCCCAGCATTTT
abundance: NA; d_gene: TRBD1; v_gene: TRBV19; j_gene: TRBJ1-5; CDR3aa: CASATDRASNQPQHF; CDR3nt: TGTGCCAGTGCCACCGACAGGGCGAGCAATCAGCCCCAGCATTTT
abundance: few; d_gene: NA; v_gene: TRBV28; j_gene: TRBJ1-1; CDR3aa: CASNSPGVGAGTEAFF; CDR3nt: TGTGCCAGCAACTCGCCCGGGGTGGGTGCAGGCACTGAAGCTTTCTTT
abundance: NA; d_gene: NA; v_gene: TRBV5-1; j_gene: TRBJ1-4; CDR3aa: CASKGANEKLFF; CDR3nt: TGCGCCAGCAAGGGGGCTAATGAAAAACTGTTTTTT
abundance: few; d_gene: NA; v_gene: TRBV6-6; j_gene: TRBJ2-4; CDR3aa: CASSDIGKNIQYF; CDR3nt: TGTGCCAGCAGCGACATCGGCAAAAACATTCAGTACTTC
abundance: NA; d_gene: TRBD2; v_gene: TRBV5-1; j_gene: TRBJ2-3; CDR3aa: CASSFLAGADTQYF; CDR3nt: TGCGCCAGCAGCTTTCTAGCGGGAGCAGATACGCAGTATTTT
abundance: NA; d_gene: TRBD2; v_gene: TRBV28; j_gene: TRBJ2-7; CDR3aa: CASSAPGTSDEQYF; CDR3nt: TGTGCCAGCAGTGCGCCCGGGACTAGCGACGAGCAGTACTTC